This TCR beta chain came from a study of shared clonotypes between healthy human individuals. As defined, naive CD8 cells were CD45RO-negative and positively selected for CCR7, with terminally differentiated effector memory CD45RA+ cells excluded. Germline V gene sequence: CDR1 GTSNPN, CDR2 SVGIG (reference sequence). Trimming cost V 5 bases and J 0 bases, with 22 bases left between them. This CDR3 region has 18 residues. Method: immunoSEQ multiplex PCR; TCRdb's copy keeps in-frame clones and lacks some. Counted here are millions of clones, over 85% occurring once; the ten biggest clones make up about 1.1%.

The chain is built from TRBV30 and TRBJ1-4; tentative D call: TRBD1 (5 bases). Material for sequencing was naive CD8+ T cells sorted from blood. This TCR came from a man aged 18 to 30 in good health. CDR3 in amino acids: CAWAYGRGDGATNEKLFF. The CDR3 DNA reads TGTGCCTGGGCGTATGGGAGAGGGGACGGTGCAACTAATGAAAAACTGTTTTTT.